The sequence of this TCR beta chain was determined in a study of T cell responses to AZD1222 COVID-19 vaccine. Generated by immunoSEQ multiplex PCR, the TCRdb table keeps only in-frame clones and is missing some. Here the sample spans approximately 140,000 clones, around 90% being singletons. Per germline, CDR1 SQVTM and CDR2 ANQGSEA. Trimming left V 6 bases short and J 4 bases short, with 10 bases between. The CDR3 is made up of 12 amino acids. Study-level points and caveats: The study found vaccine-associated CD4 TCRs spanning spike, dominant at 160-218 and 743-854. Only six individuals given AZD1222 were seropositive at baseline.

The analysis combined second doses at about 4 or about 12 weeks. Points on this clone: Its antigen is as yet unknown.

The chain combines TRBV29-1 with TRBJ2-1; D unresolved. This TCR came from an adult who received the AZD1222 COVID-19 vaccine. This specimen consisted of peripheral blood, obtained 28 days after the second AZD1222 dose. The CDR3 loop is CSVGGPYNEQFF. The CDR3 DNA reads as TGCAGCGTAGGCGGCCCTTACAATGAGCAGTTCTTC.